The sequence of this T cell receptor beta chain was determined in a study of T cells after yellow fever vaccination. In TCRdb, the 5' RACE reads were re-called with MiXCR into one record per CDR3 protein. This table has about 260,000 distinct CDR3 sequences, roughly 3.5% appearing once. Study outcomes and limitations: Overall, a small share of clonotypes was seen in both CD4 and CD8 compartments. Most clones from primary vaccination resurfaced after the booster (about 96% CD4, around 89% CD8). Any FACS-sorted repertoire could hold abundant clonotypes that contaminate it from the bulk population.

Per germline, CDR1 KGHSH and CDR2 LQKENI. The CDR3 runs 16 residues. The V gene lost 5 bases and the J gene lost 3 bases, with 17 bases spanning the gap. This clonotype came up many times. Antigen specificity is unknown. This receptor was obtained from a man between 18 and 29 years old who received the YFV17D yellow fever vaccine. The sample was PBMCs, taken 15 days after the yellow fever booster vaccination. V usage is TRBV18 and J usage is TRBJ2-1; D possibly corresponds to TRBD2 (5 bases). CDR3 nucleotide sequence: TGTGCCAGCTCATCTGCTACCGGACTGGACTACAATGAGCAGTTCTTC. Amino acid sequence: CASSSATGLDYNEQFF.